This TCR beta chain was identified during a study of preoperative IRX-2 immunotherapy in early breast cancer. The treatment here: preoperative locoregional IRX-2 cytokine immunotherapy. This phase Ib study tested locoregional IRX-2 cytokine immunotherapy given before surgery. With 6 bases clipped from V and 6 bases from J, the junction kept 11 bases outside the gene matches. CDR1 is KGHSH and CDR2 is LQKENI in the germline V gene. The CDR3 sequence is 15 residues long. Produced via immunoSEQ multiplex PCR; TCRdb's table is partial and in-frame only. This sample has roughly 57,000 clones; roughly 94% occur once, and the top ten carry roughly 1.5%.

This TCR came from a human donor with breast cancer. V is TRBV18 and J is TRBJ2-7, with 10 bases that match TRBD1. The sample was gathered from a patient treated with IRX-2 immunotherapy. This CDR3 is CASSSRGTGDGEQYF. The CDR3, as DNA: TGTGCCAGCTCCTCCAGGGGGACAGGGGATGGCGAGCAGTACTTC.